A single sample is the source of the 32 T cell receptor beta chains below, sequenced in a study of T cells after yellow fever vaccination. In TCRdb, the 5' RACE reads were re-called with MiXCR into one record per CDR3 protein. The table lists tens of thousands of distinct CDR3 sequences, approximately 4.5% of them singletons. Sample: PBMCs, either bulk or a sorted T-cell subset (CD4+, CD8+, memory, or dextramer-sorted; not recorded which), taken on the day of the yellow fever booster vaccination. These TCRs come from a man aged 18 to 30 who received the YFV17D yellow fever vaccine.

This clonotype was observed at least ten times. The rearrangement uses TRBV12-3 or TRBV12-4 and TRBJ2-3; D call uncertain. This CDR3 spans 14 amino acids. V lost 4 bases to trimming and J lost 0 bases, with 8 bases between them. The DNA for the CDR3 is TGTGCCAGCAGTTGGGTCCACAGCACAGATACGCAGTATTTT. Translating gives CASSWVHSTDTQYF.

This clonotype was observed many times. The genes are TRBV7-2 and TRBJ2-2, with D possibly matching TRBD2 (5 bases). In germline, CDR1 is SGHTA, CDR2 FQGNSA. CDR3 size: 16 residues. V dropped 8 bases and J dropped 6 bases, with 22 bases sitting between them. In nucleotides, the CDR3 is TGTGCCAGCGCCGCTTGGGTCGACTACGGGCCCGGGGAGCTGTTTTTT. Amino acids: CASAAWVDYGPGELFF.

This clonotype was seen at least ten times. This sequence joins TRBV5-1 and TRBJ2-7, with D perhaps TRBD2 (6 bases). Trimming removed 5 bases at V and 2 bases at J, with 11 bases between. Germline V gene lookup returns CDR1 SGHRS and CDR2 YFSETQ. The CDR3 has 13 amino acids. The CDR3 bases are TGCGCCAGCAGTACGGGGGATACCTACGAGCAGTACTTC. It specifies CASSTGDTYEQYF.

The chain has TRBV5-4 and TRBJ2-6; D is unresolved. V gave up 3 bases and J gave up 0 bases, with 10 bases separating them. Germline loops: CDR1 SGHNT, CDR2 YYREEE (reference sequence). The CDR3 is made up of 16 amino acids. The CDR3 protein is CASSWVRASGANVLTF. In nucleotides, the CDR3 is TGTGCCAGCAGCTGGGTAAGAGCCTCTGGGGCCAACGTCCTGACTTTC.

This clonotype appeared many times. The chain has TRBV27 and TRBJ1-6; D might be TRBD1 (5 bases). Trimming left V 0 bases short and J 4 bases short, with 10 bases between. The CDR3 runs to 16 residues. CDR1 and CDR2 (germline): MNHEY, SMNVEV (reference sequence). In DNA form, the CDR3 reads TGTGCCAGCAGTTTATCCCCAGGGTGGTATAATTCACCCCTCCACTTT. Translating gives CASSLSPGWYNSPLHF.

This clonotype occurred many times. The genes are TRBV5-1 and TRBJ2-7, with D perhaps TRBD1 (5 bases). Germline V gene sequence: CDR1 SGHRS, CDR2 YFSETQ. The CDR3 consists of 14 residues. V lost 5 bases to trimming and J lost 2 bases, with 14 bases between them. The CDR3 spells CASRHPPTAYEQYF. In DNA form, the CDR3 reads TGCGCCAGCAGACACCCGCCGACAGCCTACGAGCAGTACTTC.

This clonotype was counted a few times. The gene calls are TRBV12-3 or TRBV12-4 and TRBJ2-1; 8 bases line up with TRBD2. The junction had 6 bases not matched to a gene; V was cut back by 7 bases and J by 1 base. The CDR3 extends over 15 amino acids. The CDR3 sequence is CASTSREGSYNEQFF. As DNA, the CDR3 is TGTGCCAGCACCTCCCGGGAGGGTTCCTACAATGAGCAGTTCTTC.

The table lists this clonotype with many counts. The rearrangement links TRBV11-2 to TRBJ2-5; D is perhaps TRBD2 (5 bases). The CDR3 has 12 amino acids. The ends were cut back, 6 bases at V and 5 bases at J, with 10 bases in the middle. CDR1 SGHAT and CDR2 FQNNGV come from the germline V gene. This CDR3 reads CASRRVGETQYF. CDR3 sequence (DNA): TGTGCCAGCAGGAGGGTCGGGGAGACCCAGTACTTC.

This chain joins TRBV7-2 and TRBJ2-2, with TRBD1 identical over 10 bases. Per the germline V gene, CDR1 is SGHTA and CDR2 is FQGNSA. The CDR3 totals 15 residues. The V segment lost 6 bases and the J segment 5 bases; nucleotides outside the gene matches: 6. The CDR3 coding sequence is TGTGCCAGCAGAACAGACAGGGGGCGGACCGGGGAGCTGTTTTTT. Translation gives CASRTDRGRTGELFF.

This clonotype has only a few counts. CDR3 in amino acids: CASSYSFRYEQYF. The CDR3 region has the DNA TGTGCCAGCAGTTACTCATTCAGGTACGAGCAGTACTTC. This rearrangement joins TRBV6-2 or TRBV6-3 to TRBJ2-7; D call uncertain. The V end was cut by 0 bases, the J end by 4 bases, with 7 bases between. CDR1 and CDR2 (germline): MNHEY, SVGEGT. The CDR3 loop spans 13 amino acids.

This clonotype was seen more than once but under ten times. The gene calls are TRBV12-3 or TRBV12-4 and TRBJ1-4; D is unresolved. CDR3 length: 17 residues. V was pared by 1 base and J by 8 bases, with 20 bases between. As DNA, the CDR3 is TGTGCCAGCAGTTTAGACTTACAAGCGGGCCCGTCCGAAAAACTGTTTTTT. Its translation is CASSLDLQAGPSEKLFF.

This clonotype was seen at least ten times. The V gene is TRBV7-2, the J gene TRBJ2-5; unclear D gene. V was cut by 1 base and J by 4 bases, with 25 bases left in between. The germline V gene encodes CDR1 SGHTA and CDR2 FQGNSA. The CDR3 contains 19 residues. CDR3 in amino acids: CASSLDPRTELFDRETQYF. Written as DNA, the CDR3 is TGTGCCAGCAGCTTAGACCCAAGGACCGAATTATTCGATCGAGAGACCCAGTACTTC.

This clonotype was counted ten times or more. The CDR3 bases are TGTGCCAGCAGTCGAGGTAGCACGATCAATGAGCAGTTCTTC. It translates to CASSRGSTINEQFF. J is TRBJ2-1 and V is TRBV27; D is undetermined. The CDR3 has 14 residues. Looked up from germline, CDR1 is MNHEY and CDR2 is SMNVEV (reference sequence). Trimming stripped 5 bases from V and 6 bases from J, with 14 bases between.

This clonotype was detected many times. CDR3 coding DNA: TGTGCCAGCAGTGATGAGACCCAGTACTTC. This sequence encodes CASSDETQYF. The V call is TRBV2, the J call TRBJ2-5; D uncertain. Trimming stripped 3 bases from V and 5 bases from J, with 1 base between. Germline V gives CDR1 SNHLY, CDR2 FYNNEI. The CDR3 runs 10 residues.

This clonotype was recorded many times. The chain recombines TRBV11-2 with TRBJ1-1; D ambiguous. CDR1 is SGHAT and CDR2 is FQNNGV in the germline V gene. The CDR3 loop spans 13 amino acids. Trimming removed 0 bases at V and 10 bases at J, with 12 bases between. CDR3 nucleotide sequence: TGTGCCAGCAGCTTAGATGTCGGGCGCGGAGCTTTCTTT. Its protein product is CASSLDVGRGAFF. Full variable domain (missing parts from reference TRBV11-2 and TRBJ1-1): EAGVAQSPRYKIIEKRQSVAFWCNPISGHATLYWYQQILGQGPKLLIQFQNNGVVDDSQLPKDRFSAERLKGVDSTLKIQPAKLEDSAVYLCASSLDVGRGAFFGQGTRLTVV.

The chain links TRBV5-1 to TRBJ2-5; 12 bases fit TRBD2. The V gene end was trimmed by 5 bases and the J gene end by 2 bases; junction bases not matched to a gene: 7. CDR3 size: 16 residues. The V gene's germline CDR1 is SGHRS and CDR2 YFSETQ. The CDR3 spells CASSFGLAGMQETQYF. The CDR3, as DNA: TGCGCCAGCAGTTTTGGACTAGCGGGGATGCAAGAGACCCAGTACTTC. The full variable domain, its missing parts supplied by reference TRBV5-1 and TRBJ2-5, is KAGVTQTPRYLIKTRGQQVTLSCSPISGHRSVSWYQQTPGQGLQFLFEYFSETQRNKGNFPGRFSGRQFSNSRSEMNVSTLELGDSALYLCASSFGLAGMQETQYFGPGTRLLVL.

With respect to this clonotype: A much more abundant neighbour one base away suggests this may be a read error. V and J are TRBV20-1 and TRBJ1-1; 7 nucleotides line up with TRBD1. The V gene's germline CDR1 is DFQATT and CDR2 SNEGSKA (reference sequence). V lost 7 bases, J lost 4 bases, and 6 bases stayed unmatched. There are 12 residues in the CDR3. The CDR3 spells CSDSYRGTEAFF. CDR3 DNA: TGCAGTGATAGTTACAGGGGCACTGAAGCTTTCTTT.

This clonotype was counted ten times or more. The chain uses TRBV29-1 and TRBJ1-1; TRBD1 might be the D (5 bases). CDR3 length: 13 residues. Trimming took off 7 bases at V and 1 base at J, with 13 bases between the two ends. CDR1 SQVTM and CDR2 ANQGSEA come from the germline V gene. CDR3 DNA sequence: TGCAGCGCTCGGACACTTACGAACACTGAAGCTTTCTTT. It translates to CSARTLTNTEAFF.

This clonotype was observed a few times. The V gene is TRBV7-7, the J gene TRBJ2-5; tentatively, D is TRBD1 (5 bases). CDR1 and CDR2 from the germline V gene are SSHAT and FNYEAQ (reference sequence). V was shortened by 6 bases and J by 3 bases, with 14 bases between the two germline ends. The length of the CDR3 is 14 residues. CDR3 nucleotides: TGTGCCAGCAGTCAGGGCGCCAGTAAAGAGACCCAGTACTTC. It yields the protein CASSQGASKETQYF.

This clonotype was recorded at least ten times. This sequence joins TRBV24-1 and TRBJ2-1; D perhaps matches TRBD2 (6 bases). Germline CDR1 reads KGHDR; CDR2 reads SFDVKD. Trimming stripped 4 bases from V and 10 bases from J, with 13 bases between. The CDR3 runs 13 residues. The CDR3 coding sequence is TGTGCCACCAGTGACCTGACTAGTCGGGAGCAGTTCTTC. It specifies CATSDLTSREQFF.

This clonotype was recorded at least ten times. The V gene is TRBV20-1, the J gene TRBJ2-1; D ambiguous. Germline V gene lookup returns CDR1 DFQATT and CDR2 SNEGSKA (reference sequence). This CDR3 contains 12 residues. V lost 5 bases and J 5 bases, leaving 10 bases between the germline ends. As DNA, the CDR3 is TGCAGTGCTTGGCTGAGGAACAATGAGCAGTTCTTC. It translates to CSAWLRNNEQFF.

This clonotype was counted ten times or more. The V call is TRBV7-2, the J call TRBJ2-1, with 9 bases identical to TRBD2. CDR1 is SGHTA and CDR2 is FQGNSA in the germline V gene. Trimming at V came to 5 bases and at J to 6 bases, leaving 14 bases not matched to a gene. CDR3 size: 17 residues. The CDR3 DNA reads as TGTGCCAGCAGCGCACTTGCGGGGGGGCCCTTAGGCAATGAGCAGTTCTTC. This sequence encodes CASSALAGGPLGNEQFF. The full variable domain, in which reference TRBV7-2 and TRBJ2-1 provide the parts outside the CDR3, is GAGVSQSPSNKVTEKGKDVELRCDPISGHTALYWYRQSLGQGLEFLIYFQGNSAPDKSGLPSDRFSAERTGGSVSTLTIQRTQQEDSAVYLCASSALAGGPLGNEQFFGPGTRLTVL.

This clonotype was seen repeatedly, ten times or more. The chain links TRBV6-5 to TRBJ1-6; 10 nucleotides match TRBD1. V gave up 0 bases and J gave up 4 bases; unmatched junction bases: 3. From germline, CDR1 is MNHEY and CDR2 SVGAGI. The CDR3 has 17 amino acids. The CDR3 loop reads CASSYSQDRGYNSPLHF. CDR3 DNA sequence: TGTGCCAGCAGTTACTCCCAGGACAGGGGGTATAATTCACCCCTCCACTTT.

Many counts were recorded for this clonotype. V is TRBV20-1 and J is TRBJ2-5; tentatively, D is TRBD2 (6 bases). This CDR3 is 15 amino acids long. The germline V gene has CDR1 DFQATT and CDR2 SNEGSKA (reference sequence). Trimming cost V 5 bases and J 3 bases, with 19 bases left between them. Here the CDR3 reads CSADGTGSGEETQYF. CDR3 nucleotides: TGCAGTGCTGACGGAACAGGCTCGGGAGAAGAGACCCAGTACTTC.

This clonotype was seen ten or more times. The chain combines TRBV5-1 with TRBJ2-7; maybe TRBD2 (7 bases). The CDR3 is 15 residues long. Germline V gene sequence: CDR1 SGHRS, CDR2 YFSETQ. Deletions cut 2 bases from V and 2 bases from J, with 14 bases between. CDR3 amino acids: CASSFSGGQTYEQYF. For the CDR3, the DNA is TGCGCCAGCAGCTTTTCGGGGGGCCAAACCTACGAGCAGTACTTC.

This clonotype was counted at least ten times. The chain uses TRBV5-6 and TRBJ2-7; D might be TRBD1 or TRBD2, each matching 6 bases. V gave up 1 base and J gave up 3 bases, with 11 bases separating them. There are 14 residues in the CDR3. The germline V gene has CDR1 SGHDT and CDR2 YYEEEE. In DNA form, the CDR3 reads TGTGCCAGCAGCTTGTGGGGGGCCATCTACGAGCAGTACTTC. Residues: CASSLWGAIYEQYF.

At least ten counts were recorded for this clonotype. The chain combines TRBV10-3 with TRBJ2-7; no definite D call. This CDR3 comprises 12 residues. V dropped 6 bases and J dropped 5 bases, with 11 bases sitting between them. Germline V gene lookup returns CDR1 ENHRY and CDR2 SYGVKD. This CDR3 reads CAISTANHEQYF. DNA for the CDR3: TGTGCCATCAGCACAGCAAACCACGAGCAGTACTTC.

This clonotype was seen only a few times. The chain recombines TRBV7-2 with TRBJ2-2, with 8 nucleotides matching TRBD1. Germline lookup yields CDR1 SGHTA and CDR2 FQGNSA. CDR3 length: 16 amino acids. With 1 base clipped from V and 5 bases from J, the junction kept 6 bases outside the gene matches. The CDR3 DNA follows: TGTGCCAGCAGCTTAGGGTGGACAGGGTTAACCGGGGAGCTGTTTTTT. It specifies CASSLGWTGLTGELFF.

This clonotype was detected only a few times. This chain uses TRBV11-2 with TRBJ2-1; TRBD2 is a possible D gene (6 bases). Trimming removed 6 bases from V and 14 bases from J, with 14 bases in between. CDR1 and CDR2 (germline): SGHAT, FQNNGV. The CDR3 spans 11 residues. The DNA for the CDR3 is TGTGCCAGCAGTTCCGGGGGTTATAAGTTCTTC. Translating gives CASSSGGYKFF.

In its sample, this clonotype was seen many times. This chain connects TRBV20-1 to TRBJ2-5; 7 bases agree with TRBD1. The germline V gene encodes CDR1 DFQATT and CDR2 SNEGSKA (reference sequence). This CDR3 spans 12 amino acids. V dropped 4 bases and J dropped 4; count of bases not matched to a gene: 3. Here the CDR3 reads CSAKGDRETQYF. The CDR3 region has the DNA TGCAGTGCTAAGGGGGACAGAGAGACCCAGTACTTC.

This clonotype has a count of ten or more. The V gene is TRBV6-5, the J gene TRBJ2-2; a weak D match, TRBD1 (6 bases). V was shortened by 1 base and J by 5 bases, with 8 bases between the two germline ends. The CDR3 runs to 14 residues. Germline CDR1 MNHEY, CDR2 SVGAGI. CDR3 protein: CASSYWGRTGELFF. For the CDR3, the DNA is TGTGCCAGCAGTTACTGGGGGCGGACCGGGGAGCTGTTTTTT.

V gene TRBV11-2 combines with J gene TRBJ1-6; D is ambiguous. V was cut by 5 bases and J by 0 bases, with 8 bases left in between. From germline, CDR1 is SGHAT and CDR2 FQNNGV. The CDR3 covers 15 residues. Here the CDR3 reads CASSLRSSYNSPLHF. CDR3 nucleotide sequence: TGTGCCAGCAGCCTCCGGAGCTCCTATAATTCACCCCTCCACTTT.